The 14 T cell receptor beta chains given below trace back to one sample, sequenced in a study of T cells in Graves' hyperthyroidism and ophthalmopathy. RNA transcripts were the template for amplifying TCR beta CDR3 regions. Primed by the HTBI set, a first-round RT-PCR was run on the TCR CDR3. MiXCR was run by TCRdb on the multiplex PCR reads, yielding one entry per CDR3 protein. Among roughly 200,000 distinct CDR3 sequences listed, less than 20% were seen once. Sequenced: blood. The receptors were sampled from a woman in her fifties or sixties with Graves' hyperthyroidism.

Comments on this clonotype: A much larger clone differs by one base, so this may be a read error. The CDR3 does not close with the conserved phenylalanine or tryptophan, likely indicating a read error. CDR3 sequence reads: CASSPSGQFDSYEQYL. CDR3 nucleotides: TGTGCCAGCAGCCCTTCGGGACAGTTTGACTCCTACGAGCAGTACCTC. The chain employs TRBV7-3 and TRBJ2-7, with TRBD1 identical over 7 bases. The V segment lost 5 bases and the J segment 0 bases; nucleotides outside the gene matches: 10. The CDR3 is 16 residues long. Germline assignment: CDR1 SGHTA and CDR2 FQGTGA.

Notes on this clonotype: This may come from a read error, since a much larger clone is one base off. The chain's CDR3 is CASSSEKRMGEKLFF. The CDR3 region has the DNA TGTGCCAGCAGTTCAGAGAAAAGGATGGGGGAAAAACTGTTTTTT. The chain carries TRBV12-3 or TRBV12-4 and TRBJ1-4; D gene ambiguous. The V and J ends lost 4 bases and 8 bases respectively, with 17 bases between them. The CDR3 is 15 amino acids.

This clonotype was seen repeatedly, ten times or more. The CDR3 loop reads CASSLVEGAETQYF. CDR3 sequence (DNA): TGTGCCAGCAGCTTAGTCGAGGGGGCTGAGACCCAGTACTTC. The chain links TRBV11-3 to TRBJ2-5; 7 nucleotides align to TRBD1. CDR3 size: 14 residues. In germline, CDR1 is SGHNT, CDR2 YENEEA. Germline trimming cut 1 base from V and 5 bases from J; bases unmatched to any gene: 4. The full variable domain, with the rest looked up from reference TRBV11-3 and TRBJ2-5, is EAGVVQSPRYKIIEKKQPVAFWCNPISGHNTLYWYLQNLGQGPELLIRYENEEAVDDSQLPKDRFSAERLKGVDSTLKIQPAELGDSAVYLCASSLVEGAETQYFGPGTRLLVL.

This rearrangement joins TRBV5-5 to TRBJ2-2; 11 bases line up with TRBD1. This CDR3 region has 18 residues. Looked up from germline, CDR1 is SGHKS and CDR2 is YYEKEE (reference sequence). V dropped 3 bases and J dropped 2; count of bases not matched to a gene: 9. The CDR3 sequence: CASSSRTGGIGNTGELFF. Here the CDR3 DNA reads TGTGCCAGCAGCTCCAGGACAGGGGGCATAGGTAACACCGGGGAGCTGTTTTTT.

The table lists this clonotype with a few counts. V usage is TRBV6-1 and J usage is TRBJ2-7; TRBD1 or TRBD2 may be the D gene (5 bases each). Germline V gene lookup returns CDR1 MNHNS and CDR2 SASEGT. CDR3 length equals 14 residues. Trimming pared 4 bases from V and 4 bases from J, leaving 14 bases between. Written as DNA, the CDR3 is TGTGCCAGCAGTGCCGTGGGACCTTTTTACGAGCAGTACTTC. Encoded protein: CASSAVGPFYEQYF.

This clonotype showed up just once. The CDR3 DNA reads as TGTGCCAGCAGCGTAGCAACCGGGACAGGGGTTGAAGCTTTCTTT. Translation: CASSVATGTGVEAFF. The chain combines TRBV9 with TRBJ1-1; 10 bases are a match to TRBD1. The J segment lost 7 bases and the V segment lost 0 bases, leaving 6 bases of the junction unmatched. Germline assignment: CDR1 SGDLS and CDR2 YYNGEE. The CDR3 extends over 15 amino acids.

Many counts were recorded for this clonotype. The V call is TRBV29-1, the J call TRBJ2-1; D is unclear. This CDR3 spans 11 amino acids. Deletions cut 7 bases from V and 9 bases from J, with 13 bases between. Germline CDR1 is SQVTM and CDR2 is ANQGSEA. The CDR3 sequence is CSGTSVVEQFF. The CDR3 region has the DNA TGCAGCGGCACTTCGGTCGTTGAGCAGTTCTTC.

Only a few counts were recorded for this clonotype. This rearrangement joins TRBV24-1 to TRBJ1-1, with 8 bases aligning to TRBD1. This CDR3 is 16 amino acids long. V lost 2 bases and J lost 1; bases outside the gene matches: 5. CDR1 and CDR2 (germline): KGHDR, SFDVKD. The CDR3 coding sequence is TGTGCCACCAGTGATTCAGCAGGGGGCAGGAACACTGAAGCTTTCTTT. The encoded protein is CATSDSAGGRNTEAFF.

The V and J genes are TRBV19 and TRBJ1-2, with D tentatively TRBD1 (6 bases). Trimming shortened V by 3 bases and J by 3 bases, and 11 bases separated the two germline ends. The germline V gene encodes CDR1 LNHDA and CDR2 SQIVND (reference sequence). CDR3 length: 14 amino acids. The CDR3 bases are TGTGCCAGTAGTATTGGGGGGGGCTACTATGGCTACACCTTC. Translated: CASSIGGGYYGYTF. The full variable domain, rest sourced from reference TRBV19 and TRBJ1-2, is DGGITQSPKYLFRKEGQNVTLSCEQNLNHDAMYWYRQDPGQGLRLIYYSQIVNDFQKGDIAEGYSVSREKKESFPLTVTSAQKNPTAFYLCASSIGGGYYGYTFGSGTRLTVV.

The genes are TRBV4-1 and TRBJ2-7; no clear D. V was clipped by 5 bases and J by 2 bases, with 10 bases between them. CDR3 length equals 13 residues. CDR1 is MGHRA, CDR2 YSYEKL, per germline. The CDR3 DNA sequence: TGCGCCAGCAGCGACGACGGAGCCTACGAGCAGTACTTC. It encodes CASSDDGAYEQYF.

This clonotype was recorded at least ten times. This chain joins TRBV10-3 and TRBJ2-5; a weak D match, TRBD2 (5 bases). V was shortened by 4 bases and J by 4 bases, with 13 bases between the two germline ends. This CDR3 has 14 residues. Per germline, CDR1 ENHRY and CDR2 SYGVKD. CDR3 nucleotides: TGTGCCATCAGTGCCTCGACAAGCGGAGAGACCCAGTACTTC. This translates into CAISASTSGETQYF.

In this sample, this clonotype turned up many times. The genes are TRBV6-1 and TRBJ2-7; possible D gene TRBD2, 5 bases. The CDR3 totals 12 residues. Between the trimmed V and J ends, which lost 9 bases and 0 bases, there was a span of 9 bases. Germline loops: CDR1 MNHNS, CDR2 SASEGT. The CDR3 here is CASSRDSYEQYF. CDR3 in DNA: TGTGCCAGTAGTCGGGACTCCTACGAGCAGTACTTC.

This clonotype is a singleton in its sample. The rearrangement links TRBV12-3 or TRBV12-4 to TRBJ1-1; 10 bases agree with TRBD1. The CDR3 is made up of 19 amino acids. The J segment lost 3 bases and the V segment lost 4 bases, leaving 17 bases of the junction unmatched. CDR3 sequence: CASSSLLPGQGNVDTEAFF. The CDR3 DNA reads TGTGCCAGCAGTTCCCTCCTACCGGGACAGGGGAACGTAGACACTGAAGCTTTCTTT.

This clonotype was recorded many times. This sequence joins TRBV5-1 and TRBJ2-1; D is perhaps TRBD1 (6 bases). This CDR3 has 15 residues. Germline V gene data show CDR1 as SGHRS and CDR2 as YFSETQ. Trimming shortened V by 0 bases and J by 4 bases, and 11 bases separated the two germline ends. The CDR3 nucleotides read TGCGCCAGCAGCTTGGCTTGGACAGATTACAATGAGCAGTTCTTC. Translating it yields CASSLAWTDYNEQFF.